This is a list of T cell receptor beta chains from one sample in a study of immune cell composition in non-small cell lung cancer. Sequencing was performed with immunoSEQ multiplex PCR; in TCRdb, only in-frame clones are kept and a portion is missing. In the table there are 7,500 to 10,000 clones, roughly two thirds of which are singletons. The sequenced material came from non-adjacent lung tissue. The receptors were sampled from a human donor with non-small cell lung cancer. Both conserved end residues are part of each CDR3. D genes are given only for firm matches. A row's size may be missing; if present it is once, few, many or a size class.

clone_size	v_call	j_call	d_call	cdr3_nt	cdr3_aa
.	TRBV18	TRBJ1-3	.	TGTGCCAGCTCACCAACAGGAATAGACACCATATATTTT	CASSPTGIDTIYF
few	TRBV6-5	TRBJ1-3	.	TGTGCCAGCAGTTACTCGGGGCAGGGAAACACCATATATTTT	CASSYSGQGNTIYF
few	TRBV19	TRBJ2-7	.	TGTGCCAGTAGTGGAATACGGAGAGGTTCCTACGAGCAGTACTTC	CASSGIRRGSYEQYF
.	TRBV7-8	TRBJ2-7	TRBD1	TGTGCCAGCAGCTGGGCCGGGACAGGGGCCTACGAGCAGTACTTC	CASSWAGTGAYEQYF
.	TRBV5-4	TRBJ2-3	TRBD2	TGTGCCAGCGCCGGCGGGGGGCCAGATACGCAGTATTTT	CASAGGGPDTQYF
.	TRBV7-2	TRBJ1-5	.	TGTGCCAGCAGCTTAGCGCCACAGTTTTATCAGCCCCAGCATTTT	CASSLAPQFYQPQHF
.	TRBV27	TRBJ1-3	.	TGTGCCAGCAGTTTCACAGGTGGAAACACCATATATTTT	CASSFTGGNTIYF
.	TRBV5-1	TRBJ1-1	.	TGCGCCAGCAGCTTAATGGCCACCATGAACACTGAAGCTTTCTTT	CASSLMATMNTEAFF
.	TRBV7-2	TRBJ2-7	TRBD2	TGTGCCAGCAGCTTTACTAGCGACGGCGAGCAGTACTTC	CASSFTSDGEQYF
.	TRBV5-1	TRBJ2-5	.	TGCGCCAGCAGCCCCCAAGGGGGATTGGCGCAAGAGACCCAGTACTTC	CASSPQGGLAQETQYF
.	TRBV19	TRBJ1-6	.	TGTGCCACCTCAGACACGGTAAATTCACCCCTCCACTTT	CATSDTVNSPLHF
.	TRBV10-3	TRBJ2-1	.	TGTGCCATCAGTGAGTCGACTAATGGGGAGCAGTTCTTC	CAISESTNGEQFF
.	TRBV9	TRBJ2-7	TRBD1	TGTGCCAGCAGTCCCTTAGGGGACAGCGCCTACGAGCAGTACTTC	CASSPLGDSAYEQYF
.	TRBV11-2	TRBJ1-4	TRBD1	TGTGCCAGCAGCTCCACCAGGACAGGCGCTAATGAAAAACTGTTTTTT	CASSSTRTGANEKLFF
.	TRBV5-1	TRBJ1-1	.	TGCGCCAGCAGCCCAACAGGGTCGAACACTGAAGCTTTCTTT	CASSPTGSNTEAFF
.	TRBV2	TRBJ2-1	TRBD1	TGTGCCAGCAGTCCGGGACAGGGGGCCTATGAGCAGTTCTTC	CASSPGQGAYEQFF
once	TRBV9	TRBJ2-2	TRBD2	TGTGCCAGCACAATTAGCGGGGACGCCGGGGAGCTGTTTTTT	CASTISGDAGELFF
.	TRBV18	TRBJ1-5	.	TGTGCCAGCTCACCTAGCTTGGATCAGCCCCAGCATTTT	CASSPSLDQPQHF
.	TRBV15	TRBJ2-7	.	TGTGCCACCAGCAGAGATAAGTGGGGGCGAGACTACGAGCAGTACTTC	CATSRDKWGRDYEQYF
.	TRBV7-9	TRBJ1-1	TRBD1	TGTGCCAGCAGCTCCCTGGGACAGGTCTCTGAAGCTTTCTTT	CASSSLGQVSEAFF
.	TRBV5-1	TRBJ1-1	.	TGCGCCAGCAGCGGGGCGACAGGGAACACTGAAGCTTTCTTT	CASSGATGNTEAFF
.	TRBV6-6	TRBJ1-2	.	TGTGCCAGCAAGGAGCAGGGAGGCGGCTACACCTTC	CASKEQGGGYTF
.	TRBV11-2	TRBJ2-1	TRBD2	TGTGCCAGCAGCTTAGGGCCTAGCGGGGTCGATTTTGAGCAGTTCTTC	CASSLGPSGVDFEQFF
medium-sized	TRBV9	TRBJ1-4	.	TGTGCCAGCAACCAACAGGGAGCTAATGAAAAACTGTTTTTT	CASNQQGANEKLFF
few	TRBV6-1	TRBJ2-1	.	TGTGCCAGCAGTGACCCAGGTCAAGCGGCCTACAATGAGCAGTTCTTC	CASSDPGQAAYNEQFF
.	TRBV7-6	TRBJ2-1	.	TGTGCCAGCAGCTCCCCAGATGTTCGATACAATGAGCAGTTCTTC	CASSSPDVRYNEQFF
.	TRBV29-1	TRBJ1-5	.	TGCAGCGTTGGGGACCAGGGGCGGCCCCAGCATTTT	CSVGDQGRPQHF
.	TRBV7-6	TRBJ1-1	.	TGTGCCAGCAGCTTTGGACGGACAAACACTGAAGCTTTCTTT	CASSFGRTNTEAFF
.	TRBV11-2	TRBJ1-1	TRBD1	TGTGCCAGCAGCATGGGACAGGGGGCGAGAACTGAAGCTTTCTTT	CASSMGQGARTEAFF
.	TRBV4-3	TRBJ2-7	TRBD2	TGCGCCAGCAGCCAAACTAGCGGGGGGTCCTACGAGCAGTACTTC	CASSQTSGGSYEQYF
.	TRBV10-1	TRBJ1-1	.	TGCGCCAGCAGTGAGTCGGGGGGGTCTGAAGCTTTCTTT	CASSESGGSEAFF
few	TRBV5-1	TRBJ2-3	.	TGCGCCAGCAGCTCCCCCGGACGGGAGCATCTCACAGATACGCAGTATTTT	CASSSPGREHLTDTQYF
.	TRBV5-1	TRBJ2-7	.	TGCGCCAGCAGCGTGATACAGGGATCGGATGAGCAGTACTTC	CASSVIQGSDEQYF